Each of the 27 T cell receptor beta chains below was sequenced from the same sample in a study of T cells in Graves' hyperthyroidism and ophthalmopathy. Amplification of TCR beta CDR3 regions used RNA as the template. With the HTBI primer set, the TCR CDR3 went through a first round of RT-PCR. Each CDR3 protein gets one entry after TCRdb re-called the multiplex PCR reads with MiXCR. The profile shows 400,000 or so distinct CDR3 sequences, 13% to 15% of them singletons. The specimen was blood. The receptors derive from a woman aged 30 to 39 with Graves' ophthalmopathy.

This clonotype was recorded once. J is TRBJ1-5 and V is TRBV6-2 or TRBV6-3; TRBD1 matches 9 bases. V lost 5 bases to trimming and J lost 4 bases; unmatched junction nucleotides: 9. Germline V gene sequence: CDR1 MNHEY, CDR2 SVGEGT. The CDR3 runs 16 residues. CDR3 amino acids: CASSAKTGTGNQPQHF. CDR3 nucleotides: TGTGCCAGCAGTGCAAAGACCGGGACAGGGAATCAGCCCCAGCATTTT.

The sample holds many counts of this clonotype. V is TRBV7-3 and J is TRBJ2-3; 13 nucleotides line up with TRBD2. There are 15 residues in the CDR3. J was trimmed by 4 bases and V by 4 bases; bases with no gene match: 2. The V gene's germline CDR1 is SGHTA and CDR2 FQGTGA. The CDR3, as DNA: TGTGCCAGCAGCTCCACTAGCGGGGGGGCAGATACGCAGTATTTT. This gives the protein CASSSTSGGADTQYF.

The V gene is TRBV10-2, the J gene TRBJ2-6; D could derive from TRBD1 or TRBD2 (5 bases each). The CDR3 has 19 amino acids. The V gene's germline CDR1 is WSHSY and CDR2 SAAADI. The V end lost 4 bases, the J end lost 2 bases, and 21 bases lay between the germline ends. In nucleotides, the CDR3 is TGCGCCAGCAGTGGGCGAGGGGTAGGTGCTTCACCTGGGGCCAACGTCCTGACTTTC. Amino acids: CASSGRGVGASPGANVLTF.

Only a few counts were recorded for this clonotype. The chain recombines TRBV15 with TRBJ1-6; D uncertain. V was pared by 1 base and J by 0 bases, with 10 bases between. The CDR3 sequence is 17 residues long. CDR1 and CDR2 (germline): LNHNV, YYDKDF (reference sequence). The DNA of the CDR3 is TGTGCCACCAGCAGAGTTCGGCAGAGCTCCTATAATTCACCCCTCCACTTT. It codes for CATSRVRQSSYNSPLHF. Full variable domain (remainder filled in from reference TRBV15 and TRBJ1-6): DAMVIQNPRYQVTQFGKPVTLSCSQTLNHNVMYWYQQKSSQAPKLLFHYYDKDFNNEADTPDNFQSRRPNTSFCFLDIRSPGLGDTAMYLCATSRVRQSSYNSPLHFGNGTRLTVT.

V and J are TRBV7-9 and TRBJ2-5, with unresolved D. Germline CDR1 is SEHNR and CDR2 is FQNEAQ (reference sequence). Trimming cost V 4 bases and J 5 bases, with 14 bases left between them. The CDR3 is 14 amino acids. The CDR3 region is CASSSRHPGETQYF. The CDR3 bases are TGTGCCAGCAGCTCTAGACATCCCGGGGAGACCCAGTACTTC.

The CDR3 region is CASQWGDSNQPQHF. CDR3 nucleotide sequence: TGTGCTTCTCAGTGGGGGGACAGCAATCAGCCCCAGCATTTT. V gene TRBV19 combines with J gene TRBJ1-5, with TRBD1 as a possible D gene (5 bases). CDR1 is LNHDA, CDR2 SQIVND, per germline (reference sequence). The CDR3 is 14 amino acids.

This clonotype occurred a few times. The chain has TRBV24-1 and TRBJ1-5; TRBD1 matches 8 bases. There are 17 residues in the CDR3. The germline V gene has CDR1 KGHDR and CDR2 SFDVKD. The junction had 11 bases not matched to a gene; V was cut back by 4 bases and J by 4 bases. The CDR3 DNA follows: TGTGCCACCAGTGACCGCCCGACAGGGGTAGGGAATCAGCCCCAGCATTTT. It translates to CATSDRPTGVGNQPQHF.

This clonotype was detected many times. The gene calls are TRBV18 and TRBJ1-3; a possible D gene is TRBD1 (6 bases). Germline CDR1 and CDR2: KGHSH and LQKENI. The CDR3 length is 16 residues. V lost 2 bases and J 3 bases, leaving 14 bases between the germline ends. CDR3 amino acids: CASSPVSGTSGNTIYF. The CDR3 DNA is TGTGCCAGCTCACCAGTTTCCGGGACAAGTGGAAACACCATATATTTT.

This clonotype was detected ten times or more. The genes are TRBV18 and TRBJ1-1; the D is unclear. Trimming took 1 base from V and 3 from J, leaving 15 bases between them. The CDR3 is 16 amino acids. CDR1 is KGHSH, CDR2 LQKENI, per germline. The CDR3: CASSPLYPVVDTEAFF. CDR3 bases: TGTGCCAGCTCACCACTTTATCCCGTGGTGGACACTGAAGCTTTCTTT. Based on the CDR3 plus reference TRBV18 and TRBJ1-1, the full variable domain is NAGVMQNPRHLVRRRGQEARLRCSPMKGHSHVYWYRQLPEEGLKFMVYLQKENIIDESGMPKERFSAEFPKEGPSILRIQQVVRGDSAAYFCASSPLYPVVDTEAFFGQGTRLTVV.

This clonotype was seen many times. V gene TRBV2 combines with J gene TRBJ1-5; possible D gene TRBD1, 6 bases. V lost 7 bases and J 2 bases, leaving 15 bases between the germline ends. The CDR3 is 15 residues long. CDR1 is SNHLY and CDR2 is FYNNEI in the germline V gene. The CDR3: CASTLRAGGNQPQHF. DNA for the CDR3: TGTGCCAGCACACTTCGGGCAGGGGGCAATCAGCCCCAGCATTTT.

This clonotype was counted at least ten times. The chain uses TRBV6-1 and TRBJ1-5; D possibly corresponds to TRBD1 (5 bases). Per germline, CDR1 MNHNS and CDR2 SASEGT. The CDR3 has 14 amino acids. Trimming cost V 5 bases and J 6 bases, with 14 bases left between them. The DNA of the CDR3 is TGTGCCAGCAGTACGTCCGGGGGTGGTCAGCCCCAGCATTTT. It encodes CASSTSGGGQPQHF.

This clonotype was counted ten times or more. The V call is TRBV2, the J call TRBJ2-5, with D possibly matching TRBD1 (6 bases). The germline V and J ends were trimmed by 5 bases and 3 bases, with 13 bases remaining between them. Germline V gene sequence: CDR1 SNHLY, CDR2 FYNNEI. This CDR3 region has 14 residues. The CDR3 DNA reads TGTGCCAGCAGTTCACAGGGCCGTAAAGAGACCCAGTACTTC. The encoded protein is CASSSQGRKETQYF.

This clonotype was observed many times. CDR3 region: CASKSNNNSPLHF. In DNA, the CDR3 is TGTGCCAGCAAGTCCAACAATAATTCACCCCTCCACTTT. The gene calls are TRBV2 and TRBJ1-6, with no clear D. Germline V CDR1 and CDR2: SNHLY, FYNNEI. The CDR3 spans 13 residues. Deletions cut 7 bases from V and 5 bases from J, with 9 bases between.

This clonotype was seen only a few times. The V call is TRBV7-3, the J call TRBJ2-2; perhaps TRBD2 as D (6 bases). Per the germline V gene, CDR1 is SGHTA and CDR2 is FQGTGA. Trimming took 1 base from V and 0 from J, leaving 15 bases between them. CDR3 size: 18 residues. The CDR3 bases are TGTGCCAGCAGCTTAAGGGGGGTTGGCCAGTCGAACACCGGGGAGCTGTTTTTT. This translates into CASSLRGVGQSNTGELFF.

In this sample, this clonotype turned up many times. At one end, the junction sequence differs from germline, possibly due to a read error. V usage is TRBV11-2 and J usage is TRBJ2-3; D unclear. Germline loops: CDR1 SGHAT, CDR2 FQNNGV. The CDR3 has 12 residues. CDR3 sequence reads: CAGSAITDTQYF. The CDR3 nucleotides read TGTGCCGGCAGCGCGATCACAGATACGCAGTATTTT. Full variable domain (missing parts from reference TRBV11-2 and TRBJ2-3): EAGVAQSPRYKIIEKRQSVAFWCNPISGHATLYWYQQILGQGPKLLIQFQNNGVVDDSQLPKDRFSAERLKGVDSTLKIQPAKLEDSAVYLCAGSAITDTQYFGPGTRLTVL.

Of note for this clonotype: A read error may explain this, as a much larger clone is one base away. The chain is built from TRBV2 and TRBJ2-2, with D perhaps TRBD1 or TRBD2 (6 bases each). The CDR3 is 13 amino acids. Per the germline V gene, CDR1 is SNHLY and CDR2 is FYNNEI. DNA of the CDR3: TGTGCCAGCCACAGGGAGGAGACCGGGGAGCCGTTTTTT. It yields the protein CASHREETGEPFF.

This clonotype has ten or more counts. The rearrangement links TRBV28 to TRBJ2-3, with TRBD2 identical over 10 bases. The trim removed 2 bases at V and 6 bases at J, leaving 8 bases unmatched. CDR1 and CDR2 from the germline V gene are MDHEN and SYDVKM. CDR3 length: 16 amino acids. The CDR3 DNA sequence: TGTGCCAGCAGTTTACTACTAGCGGGGTCTGCTGATACGCAGTATTTT. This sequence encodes CASSLLLAGSADTQYF.

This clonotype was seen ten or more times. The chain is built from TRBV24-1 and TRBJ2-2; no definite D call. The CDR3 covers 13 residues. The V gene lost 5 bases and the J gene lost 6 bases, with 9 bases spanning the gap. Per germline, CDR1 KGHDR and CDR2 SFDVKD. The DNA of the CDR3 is TGTGCCACCAGTGTTGTGTTTTCCGGGGAGCTGTTTTTT. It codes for CATSVVFSGELFF.

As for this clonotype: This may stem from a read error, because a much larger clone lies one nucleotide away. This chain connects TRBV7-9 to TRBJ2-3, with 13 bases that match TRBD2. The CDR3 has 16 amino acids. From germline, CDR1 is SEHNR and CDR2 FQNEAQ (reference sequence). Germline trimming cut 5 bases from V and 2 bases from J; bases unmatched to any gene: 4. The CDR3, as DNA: TGTGCCAGCAGCAAAGGACTAGCGGGGGTCACAGATACGCAGTATTTT. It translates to CASSKGLAGVTDTQYF.

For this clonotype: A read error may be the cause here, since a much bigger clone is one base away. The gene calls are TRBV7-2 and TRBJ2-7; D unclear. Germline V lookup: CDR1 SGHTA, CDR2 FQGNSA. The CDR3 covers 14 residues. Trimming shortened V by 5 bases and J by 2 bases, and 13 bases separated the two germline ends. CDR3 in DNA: TGTGCCAGCAGCCCGATGGCGCCTACCTACGAGCAGTACTTC. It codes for CASSPMAPTYEQYF.

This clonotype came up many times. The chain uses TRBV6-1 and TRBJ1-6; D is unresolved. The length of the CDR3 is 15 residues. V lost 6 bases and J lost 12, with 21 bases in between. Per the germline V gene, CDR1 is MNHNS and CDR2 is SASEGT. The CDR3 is CASRILTGEVRPLHF. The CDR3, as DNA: TGTGCCAGCAGAATACTTACTGGCGAGGTTAGACCCCTCCACTTT.

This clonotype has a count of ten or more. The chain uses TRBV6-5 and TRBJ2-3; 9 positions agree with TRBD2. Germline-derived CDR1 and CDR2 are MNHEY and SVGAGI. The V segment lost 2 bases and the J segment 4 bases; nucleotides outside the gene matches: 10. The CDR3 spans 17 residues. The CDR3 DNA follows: TGTGCCAGCAGTTACGGAGGAGCGGGGGGCCCATCAGATACGCAGTATTTT. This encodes CASSYGGAGGPSDTQYF.

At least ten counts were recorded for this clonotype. The CDR3 nucleotides are TGTGCCTGGAGAACAGGGGATCGAGTAAATTCACCCCTCCACTTT. It encodes CAWRTGDRVNSPLHF. J is TRBJ1-6 and V is TRBV30, with TRBD1 matching over 7 bases. This CDR3 is 15 amino acids long. J gave up 7 bases and V 3 bases, and 9 bases lay outside the gene matches. CDR1 is GTSNPN, CDR2 SVGIG, per germline (reference sequence).

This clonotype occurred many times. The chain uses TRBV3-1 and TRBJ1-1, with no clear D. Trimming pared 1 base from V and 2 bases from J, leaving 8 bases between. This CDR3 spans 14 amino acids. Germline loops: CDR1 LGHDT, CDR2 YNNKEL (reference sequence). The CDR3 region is CASSQVPGNTEAFF. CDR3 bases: TGTGCCAGCAGCCAAGTTCCAGGAAACACTGAAGCTTTCTTT.

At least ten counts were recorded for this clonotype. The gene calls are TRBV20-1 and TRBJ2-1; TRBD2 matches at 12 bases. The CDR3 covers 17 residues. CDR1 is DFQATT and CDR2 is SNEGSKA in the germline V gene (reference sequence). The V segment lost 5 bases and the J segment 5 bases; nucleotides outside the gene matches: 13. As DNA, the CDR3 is TGCAGTGCTGAGACTAGCGGGGGCCACGGGCCGAACAATGAGCAGTTCTTC. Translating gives CSAETSGGHGPNNEQFF.

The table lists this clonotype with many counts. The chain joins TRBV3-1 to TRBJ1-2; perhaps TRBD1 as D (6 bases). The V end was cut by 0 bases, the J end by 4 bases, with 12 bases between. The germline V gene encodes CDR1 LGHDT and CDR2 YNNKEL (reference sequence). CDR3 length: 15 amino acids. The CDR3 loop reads CASSQDQGRLYGYTF. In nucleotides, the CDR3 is TGTGCCAGCAGCCAAGATCAGGGGCGCCTCTATGGCTACACCTTC.

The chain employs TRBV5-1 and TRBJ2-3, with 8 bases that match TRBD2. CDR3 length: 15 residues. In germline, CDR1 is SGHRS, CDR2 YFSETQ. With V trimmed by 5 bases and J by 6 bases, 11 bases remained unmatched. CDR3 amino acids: CASRPRAGARDTQYF. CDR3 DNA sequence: TGCGCCAGCAGACCACGAGCGGGGGCTCGGGATACGCAGTATTTT.